This TCR beta chain was obtained from a study of patients and donors after allogeneic stem cell transplantation. TCRdb processed the RT-PCR reads anew with MiXCR; each CDR3 protein has one entry. The table shows some 880,000 distinct CDR3 sequences, with roughly 18% occurring only once. V was pared by 7 bases and J by 1 base, with 8 bases between. This CDR3 contains 13 residues. Germline V gene data show CDR1 as SGDLS and CDR2 as YYNGEE. The chain recombines TRBV9 with TRBJ2-2; no clear D. Sequencing input: blood, either unsorted or a sorted T cell fraction (not recorded which). The TCR sequence derives from a human donor who was either an allogeneic HSCT recipient or a stem cell or donor lymphocyte infusion donor (not recorded which). It is not recorded whose cells these are; they may come from a transplant donor. CDR3 bases: TGTGCCAGCGGGTCCCAGAACACCGGGGAGCTGTTTTTT. Protein product: CASGSQNTGELFF.